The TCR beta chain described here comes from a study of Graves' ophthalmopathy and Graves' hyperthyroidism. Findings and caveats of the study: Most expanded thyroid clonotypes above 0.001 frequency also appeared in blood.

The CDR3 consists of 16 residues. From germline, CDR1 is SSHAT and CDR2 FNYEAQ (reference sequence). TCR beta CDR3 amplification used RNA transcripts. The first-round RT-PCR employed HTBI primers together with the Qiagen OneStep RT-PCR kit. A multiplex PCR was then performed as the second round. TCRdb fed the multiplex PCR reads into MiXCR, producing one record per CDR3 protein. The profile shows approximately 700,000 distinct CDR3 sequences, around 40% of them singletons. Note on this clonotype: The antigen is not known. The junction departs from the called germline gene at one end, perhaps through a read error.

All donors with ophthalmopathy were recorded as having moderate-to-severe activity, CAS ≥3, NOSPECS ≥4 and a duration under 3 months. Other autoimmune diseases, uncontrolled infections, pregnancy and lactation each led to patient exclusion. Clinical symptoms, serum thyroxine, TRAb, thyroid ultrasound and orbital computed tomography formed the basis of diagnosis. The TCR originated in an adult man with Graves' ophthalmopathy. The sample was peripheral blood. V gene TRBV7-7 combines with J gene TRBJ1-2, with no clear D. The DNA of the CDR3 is TGTGCTAGCAGCTTCCCGGTTCTTACACGTAACTATGGCTACACCTTC. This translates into CASSFPVLTRNYGYTF.